Below are 13 T cell receptor beta chains sequenced from a single sample in a study of blood T cell repertoires in COVID-19. Method: immunoSEQ multiplex PCR; TCRdb's copy keeps in-frame clones and lacks some. The sample lists 150,000 or so clones, more than 75% occurring once. The sample was PBMCs or T cells enriched from blood (not recorded which). The receptors shown here come from a woman aged 45-65 years who had recovered from COVID-19.

The DNA for the CDR3 is TGCGCCAGCAGCTTGGGGACAGGGACTTACGAGCAGTACTTC. Translation gives CASSLGTGTYEQYF. The genes are TRBV5-1 and TRBJ2-7, with 8 positions matching TRBD1. The CDR3 consists of 14 residues. The J segment lost 4 bases and the V segment lost 0 bases, leaving 3 bases of the junction unmatched. Germline V lookup: CDR1 SGHRS, CDR2 YFSETQ.

The chain couples TRBV19 to TRBJ2-1, with D unresolved. There are 16 residues in the CDR3. Trimming took 0 bases from V and 0 from J, leaving 9 bases between them. Germline V gene sequence: CDR1 LNHDA, CDR2 SQIVND (reference sequence). The CDR3: CASSIDVVSSYNEQFF. As DNA, the CDR3 is TGTGCCAGTAGTATAGATGTTGTTAGCTCCTACAATGAGCAGTTCTTC.

The chain combines TRBV27 with TRBJ1-1; D perhaps matches TRBD1 (6 bases). Trimming left V 6 bases short and J 5 bases short, with 13 bases between. Germline CDR1 is MNHEY and CDR2 is SMNVEV (reference sequence). The CDR3 is made up of 13 amino acids. The CDR3 reads CASSLGGWTEAFF. The CDR3 nucleotides read TGTGCCAGCAGCCTAGGGGGTTGGACTGAAGCTTTCTTT.

The chain joins TRBV27 to TRBJ2-7; TRBD1 might be the D (7 bases). With 3 bases removed from V and 5 bases from J, the gap between germline ends came to 14 bases. Germline assignment: CDR1 MNHEY and CDR2 SMNVEV (reference sequence). The CDR3 spans 14 residues. This CDR3 reads CASSFFQGEDEQYF. As DNA, the CDR3 is TGTGCCAGCAGTTTTTTTCAGGGGGAGGACGAGCAGTACTTC.

The CDR3 nucleotides read TGTGCCAGCAGCTTTGGTGGGACAACTAGCACAGATACGCAGTATTTT. Its translation: CASSFGGTTSTDTQYF. This chain joins TRBV11-3 and TRBJ2-3; possible D gene TRBD1, 6 bases. This CDR3 contains 16 residues. V was trimmed by 3 bases and J by 0 bases, leaving 13 bases between them. The germline V gene has CDR1 SGHNT and CDR2 YENEEA.

The chain links TRBV19 to TRBJ2-7, with 7 bases identical to TRBD2. The CDR3 runs to 16 residues. Trimming cost V 0 bases and J 3 bases; bases outside gene matches: 8. CDR1 is LNHDA and CDR2 is SQIVND in the germline V gene (reference sequence). The CDR3 DNA is TGTGCCAGTAGTATAGATCCCGGGACTACTATCTACGAGCAGTACTTC. It codes for CASSIDPGTTIYEQYF.

This chain joins TRBV30 and TRBJ2-5, with D perhaps matching TRBD1 (6 bases). Germline-derived CDR1 and CDR2 are GTSNPN and SVGIG (reference sequence). This CDR3 spans 13 amino acids. V lost 2 bases, J lost 10 bases, and 17 bases lay in between. DNA of the CDR3: TGTGCCTGGAGTCCCCAACCAGGGGCGAGCCAGTACTTC. The encoded protein is CAWSPQPGASQYF.

The chain carries TRBV3-1 (or the pseudogene TRBV3-2) and TRBJ2-1; the D gene is possibly TRBD2 (6 bases). Trimming shortened V by 4 bases and J by 6 bases, and 10 bases separated the two germline ends. CDR1 and CDR2 from the germline V gene are LGHDT and YNNKEL (reference sequence). The CDR3 is made up of 13 amino acids. The CDR3 reads CASSPLGGNEQFF. CDR3 nucleotides: TGTGCCAGCAGCCCTTTGGGGGGCAATGAGCAGTTCTTC.

The rearrangement links TRBV18 to TRBJ2-2, with D perhaps TRBD1 (5 bases). V was shortened by 3 bases and J by 3 bases, with 5 bases between the two germline ends. Germline V gene data show CDR1 as KGHSH and CDR2 as LQKENI. The CDR3 has 13 amino acids. In DNA, the CDR3 is TGTGCCAGCTCACCGACAGACACCGGGGAGCTGTTTTTT. Translated: CASSPTDTGELFF. Full variable domain (remainder filled in from reference TRBV18 and TRBJ2-2): NAGVMQNPRHLVRRRGQEARLRCSPMKGHSHVYWYRQLPEEGLKFMVYLQKENIIDESGMPKERFSAEFPKEGPSILRIQQVVRGDSAAYFCASSPTDTGELFFGEGSRLTVL.

The chain combines TRBV2 with TRBJ1-5, with TRBD1 matching 9 bases. J was trimmed by 5 bases and V by 6 bases; bases with no gene match: 8. The CDR3 spans 15 residues. Germline CDR1 and CDR2: SNHLY and FYNNEI. In DNA form, the CDR3 reads TGTGCCAGCAGGGGACAGGGTCTCAGGGATCAGCCCCAGCATTTT. It translates to CASRGQGLRDQPQHF.

This sequence joins TRBV5-8 and TRBJ1-1, with a possible D match to TRBD1 (5 bases). V dropped 3 bases and J dropped 0 bases, with 15 bases sitting between them. Germline lookup yields CDR1 SGHTS and CDR2 YDEGEE. This CDR3 contains 16 residues. The CDR3 spells CASSSRQRVMNTEAFF. The CDR3, as DNA: TGTGCCAGCAGCTCAAGACAGAGAGTCATGAACACTGAAGCTTTCTTT. Using reference TRBV5-8 and TRBJ1-1 for the parts outside the CDR3, the full variable domain is EAGVTQSPTHLIKTRGQQATLRCSPISGHTSVYWYQQALGLGLQFLLWYDEGEERNRGNFPPRFSGRQFPNYSSELNVNALELEDSALYLCASSSRQRVMNTEAFFGQGTRLTVV.

This clone is a singleton in its sample. V gene TRBV28 combines with J gene TRBJ2-7; 7 bases are shared with TRBD1. V lost 6 bases, J lost 9 bases, and 17 bases stayed unmatched. Germline V gene data show CDR1 as MDHEN and CDR2 as SYDVKM. The CDR3 loop spans 15 amino acids. The CDR3 spells CASSEVGDRVLGQYF. CDR3 coding DNA: TGTGCCAGCAGCGAGGTGGGGGACAGAGTACTCGGGCAGTACTTC.

This sequence joins TRBV4-3 and TRBJ2-7, with 9 positions matching TRBD2. Per germline, CDR1 LGHNA and CDR2 YSLEER. The junction had 4 bases not matched to a gene; V was cut back by 0 bases and J by 4 bases. The CDR3 contains 15 residues. The CDR3 nucleotides read TGCGCCAGCAGCCAAGAGGCTAGCGGGATGTACGAGCAGTACTTC. Translating gives CASSQEASGMYEQYF.